Below are 11 T cell receptor beta chains sequenced from a single sample in a study of OX40 agonist ivuxolimab in advanced cancers. The repertoire was sequenced with immunoSEQ multiplex PCR; TCRdb's copy has only in-frame clones and lacks some. This sample has about 69,000 clones, with approximately 93% found just once. Sequencing used CD4+ or CD8+ T cells sorted from blood, obtained in a trial of the OX40 agonist ivuxolimab. The receptors originated from an adult with an advanced solid tumor such as melanoma, head and neck, liver or kidney cancer.

Notes on this clone: Other DNA sequences within the sample encode an identical CDR3. The chain is built from TRBV19 and TRBJ2-3; 10 nucleotides align to TRBD2. The V gene end was trimmed by 7 bases and the J gene end by 1 base; junction bases not matched to a gene: 2. Germline lookup yields CDR1 LNHDA and CDR2 SQIVND (reference sequence). This CDR3 has 14 amino acids. CDR3 coding DNA: TGTGCCAGTACCGGACTAGCGGGCACAGATACGCAGTATTTT. Amino acids: CASTGLAGTDTQYF.

This sequence joins TRBV19 and TRBJ1-5; TRBD1 agrees at 9 bases. Losses at the gene ends were 5 bases for V and 3 bases for J; bases not matched to a gene: 5. The germline gives CDR1 LNHDA, CDR2 SQIVND (reference sequence). The CDR3 length is 15 residues. The CDR3 coding sequence is TGTGCCAGTAGTCCGGACAGGGGAGACAATCAGCCCCAGCATTTT. Translation: CASSPDRGDNQPQHF.

The count of this clone is one. The chain recombines TRBV29-1 with TRBJ2-7, with 9 bases fitting TRBD1. CDR3 length: 13 residues. Germline trimming cut 4 bases from V and 2 bases from J; bases unmatched to any gene: 3. Germline lookup yields CDR1 SQVTM and CDR2 ANQGSEA. The CDR3 region has the DNA TGCAGCGTTGTGAGGACAGGGGCCTACGAGCAGTACTTC. It yields the protein CSVVRTGAYEQYF.

The V gene is TRBV5-1, the J gene TRBJ2-2; tentative D call: TRBD2 (5 bases). This CDR3 region has 15 residues. V was trimmed by 5 bases and J by 4 bases, leaving 15 bases between them. Germline lookup yields CDR1 SGHRS and CDR2 YFSETQ. CDR3 in DNA: TGCGCCAGCAGGCTGGTGGGAGAGACCACCGGGGAGCTGTTTTTT. Translating gives CASRLVGETTGELFF.

The chain uses TRBV29-1 and TRBJ2-3; 9 nucleotides agree with TRBD2. Losses at the gene ends were 7 bases for V and 7 bases for J; bases not matched to a gene: 12. This CDR3 spans 14 amino acids. Germline V gene sequence: CDR1 SQVTM, CDR2 ANQGSEA. The CDR3 bases are TGCAGCGCAGACCGGGCTAGCGGGACATATACGCAGTATTTT. Amino acid sequence: CSADRASGTYTQYF.

The chain links TRBV5-4 to TRBJ2-7; perhaps D is TRBD1 or TRBD2 (5 bases each). Germline-derived CDR1 and CDR2 are SGHNT and YYREEE (reference sequence). This CDR3 spans 16 amino acids. V was trimmed by 5 bases and J by 0 bases, leaving 18 bases between them. In DNA form, the CDR3 reads TGTGCCAGCAGGTTCCAATCGGGGCCCCCCTCCTACGAGCAGTACTTC. This codes for CASRFQSGPPSYEQYF.

The chain employs TRBV12-5 and TRBJ1-3; D gene unclear. CDR1 is LGHNT, CDR2 FRNRAP, per germline. V lost 7 bases to trimming and J lost 2 bases, with 6 bases between them. The CDR3 contains 12 residues. The CDR3 reads CASEIAGNTIYF. CDR3 sequence (DNA): TGTGCTAGTGAGATCGCTGGAAACACCATATATTTT.

The chain couples TRBV10-3 to TRBJ2-1; D gene uncertain. Germline CDR1 ENHRY, CDR2 SYGVKD. The germline V and J ends were trimmed by 0 bases and 2 bases, with 8 bases remaining between them. The length of the CDR3 is 15 residues. CDR3 region: CAISESTRAYNEQFF. Here the CDR3 DNA reads TGTGCCATCAGTGAGTCGACTCGGGCCTACAATGAGCAGTTCTTC.

The chain has TRBV29-1 and TRBJ1-2; the D gene is possibly TRBD1 (5 bases). This CDR3 contains 12 residues. Germline loops: CDR1 SQVTM, CDR2 ANQGSEA. Trimming took off 6 bases at V and 8 bases at J, with 16 bases between the two ends. DNA of the CDR3: TGCAGCGTCGGGACGGCCGTGGGCGGCTACACCTTC. Its translation: CSVGTAVGGYTF.

The chain joins TRBV30 to TRBJ2-7, with TRBD1 matching over 8 bases. CDR1 GTSNPN and CDR2 SVGIG come from the germline V gene (reference sequence). CDR3 size: 13 residues. V lost 4 bases, J lost 4 bases, and 6 bases stayed unmatched. The CDR3 reads CAWKRQGIYEQYF. CDR3 nucleotide sequence: TGTGCCTGGAAGCGACAGGGGATATACGAGCAGTACTTC.

V usage is TRBV11-3 and J usage is TRBJ2-5, with a weak D call TRBD2 (5 bases). V shed 0 bases and J shed 8 bases, with 7 bases lying between them. Germline V CDR1 and CDR2: SGHNT, YENEEA. The CDR3 covers 12 residues. CDR3 amino acids: CASSLDGRTQYF. The DNA for the CDR3 is TGTGCCAGCAGCTTAGATGGGAGAACCCAGTACTTC.